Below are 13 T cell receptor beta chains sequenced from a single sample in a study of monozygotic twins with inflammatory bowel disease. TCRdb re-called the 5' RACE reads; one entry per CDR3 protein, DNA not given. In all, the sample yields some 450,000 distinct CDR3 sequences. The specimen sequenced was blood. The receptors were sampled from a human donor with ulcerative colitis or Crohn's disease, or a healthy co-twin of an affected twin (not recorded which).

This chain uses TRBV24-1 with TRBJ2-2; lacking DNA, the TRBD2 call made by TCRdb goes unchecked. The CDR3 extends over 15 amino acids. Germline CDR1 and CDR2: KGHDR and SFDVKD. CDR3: CATSGPAGATGELFF.

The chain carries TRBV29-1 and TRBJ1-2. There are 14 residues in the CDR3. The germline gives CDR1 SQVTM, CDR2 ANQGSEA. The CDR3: CSVEALGPSYGYTF.

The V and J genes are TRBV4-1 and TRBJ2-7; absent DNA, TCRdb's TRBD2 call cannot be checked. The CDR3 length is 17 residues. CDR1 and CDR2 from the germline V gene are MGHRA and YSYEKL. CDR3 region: CASSLTIAGTSSYEQYF.

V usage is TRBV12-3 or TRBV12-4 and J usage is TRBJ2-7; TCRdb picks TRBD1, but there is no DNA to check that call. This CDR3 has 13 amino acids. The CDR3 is CASSPPRSTEQYF.

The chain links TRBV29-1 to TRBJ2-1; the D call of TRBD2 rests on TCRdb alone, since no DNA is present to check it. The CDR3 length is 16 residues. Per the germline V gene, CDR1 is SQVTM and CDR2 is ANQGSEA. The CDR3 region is CSVEDQTPLSYNEQFF.

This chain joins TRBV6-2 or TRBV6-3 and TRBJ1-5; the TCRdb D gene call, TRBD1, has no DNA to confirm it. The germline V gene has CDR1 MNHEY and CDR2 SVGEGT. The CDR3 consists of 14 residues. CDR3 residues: CASSLTGFNQPQHF.

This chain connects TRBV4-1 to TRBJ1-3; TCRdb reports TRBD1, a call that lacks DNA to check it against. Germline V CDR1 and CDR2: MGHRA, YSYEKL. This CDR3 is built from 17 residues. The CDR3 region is CASSRQTGRGPGNTIYF.

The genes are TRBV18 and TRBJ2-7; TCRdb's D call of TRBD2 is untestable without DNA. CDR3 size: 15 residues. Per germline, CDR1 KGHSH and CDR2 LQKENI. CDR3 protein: CASSPPAAVPYEQYF.

Here the CDR3 reads CASRNNRGVYEQYF. The rearrangement links TRBV6-1 to TRBJ2-7; TCRdb's D call of TRBD1 is untestable without DNA. In germline, CDR1 is MNHNS, CDR2 SASEGT. The length of the CDR3 is 14 residues.

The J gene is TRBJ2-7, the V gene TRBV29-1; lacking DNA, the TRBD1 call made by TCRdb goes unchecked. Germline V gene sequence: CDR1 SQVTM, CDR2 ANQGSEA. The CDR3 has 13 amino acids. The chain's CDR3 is CSTQQGRAYEQYF.

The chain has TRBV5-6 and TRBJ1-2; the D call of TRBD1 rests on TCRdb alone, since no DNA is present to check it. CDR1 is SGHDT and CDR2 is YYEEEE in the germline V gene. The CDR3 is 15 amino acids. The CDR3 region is CASSFYDSGDYGYTF.

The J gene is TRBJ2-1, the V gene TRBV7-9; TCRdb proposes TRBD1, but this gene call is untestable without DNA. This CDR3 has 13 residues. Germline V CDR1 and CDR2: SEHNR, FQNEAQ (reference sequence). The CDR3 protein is CASTSTLWNEQFF.

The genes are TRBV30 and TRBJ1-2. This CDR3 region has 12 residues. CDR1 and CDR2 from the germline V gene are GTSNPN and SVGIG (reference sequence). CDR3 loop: CAWSRDFGGYTF.